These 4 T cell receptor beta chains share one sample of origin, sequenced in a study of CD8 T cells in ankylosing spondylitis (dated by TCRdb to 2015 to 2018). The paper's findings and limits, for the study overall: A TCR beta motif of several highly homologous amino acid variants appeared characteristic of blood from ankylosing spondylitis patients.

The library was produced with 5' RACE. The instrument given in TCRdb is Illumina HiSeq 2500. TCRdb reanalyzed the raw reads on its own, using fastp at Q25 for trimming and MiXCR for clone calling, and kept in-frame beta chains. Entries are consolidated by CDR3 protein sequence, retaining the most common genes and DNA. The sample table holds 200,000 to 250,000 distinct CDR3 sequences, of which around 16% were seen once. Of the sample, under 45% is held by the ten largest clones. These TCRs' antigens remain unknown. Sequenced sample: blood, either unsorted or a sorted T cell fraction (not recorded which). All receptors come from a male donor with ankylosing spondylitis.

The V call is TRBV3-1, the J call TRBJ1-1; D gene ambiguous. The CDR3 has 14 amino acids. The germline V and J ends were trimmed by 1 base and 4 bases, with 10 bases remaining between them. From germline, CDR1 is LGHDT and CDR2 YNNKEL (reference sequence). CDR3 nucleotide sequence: TGTGCCAGCAGCCAAGTTTACGGTACCACTGAAGCTTTCTTT. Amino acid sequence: CASSQVYGTTEAFF.

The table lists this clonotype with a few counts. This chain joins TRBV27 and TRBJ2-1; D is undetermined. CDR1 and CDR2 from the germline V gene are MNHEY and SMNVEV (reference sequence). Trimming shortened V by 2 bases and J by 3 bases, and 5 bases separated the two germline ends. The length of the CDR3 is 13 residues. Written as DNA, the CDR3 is TGTGCCAGCAGTTTAACAGACTACAATGAGCAGTTCTTC. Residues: CASSLTDYNEQFF.

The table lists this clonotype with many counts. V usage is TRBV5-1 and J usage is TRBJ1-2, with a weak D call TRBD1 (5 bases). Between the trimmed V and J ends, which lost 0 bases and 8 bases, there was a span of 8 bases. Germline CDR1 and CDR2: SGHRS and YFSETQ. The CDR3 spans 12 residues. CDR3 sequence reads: CASSLVGEGYTF. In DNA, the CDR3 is TGCGCCAGCAGCTTGGTAGGGGAAGGCTACACCTTC. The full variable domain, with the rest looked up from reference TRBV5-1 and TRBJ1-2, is KAGVTQTPRYLIKTRGQQVTLSCSPISGHRSVSWYQQTPGQGLQFLFEYFSETQRNKGNFPGRFSGRQFSNSRSEMNVSTLELGDSALYLCASSLVGEGYTFGSGTRLTVV.

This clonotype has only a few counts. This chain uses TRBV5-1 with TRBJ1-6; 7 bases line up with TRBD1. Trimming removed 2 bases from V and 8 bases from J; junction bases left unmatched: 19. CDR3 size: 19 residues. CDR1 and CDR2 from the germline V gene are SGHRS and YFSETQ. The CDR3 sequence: CASSFNAQGREISDSPLHF. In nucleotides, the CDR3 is TGCGCCAGCAGCTTCAACGCACAGGGGCGGGAAATATCGGATTCACCCCTCCACTTT.